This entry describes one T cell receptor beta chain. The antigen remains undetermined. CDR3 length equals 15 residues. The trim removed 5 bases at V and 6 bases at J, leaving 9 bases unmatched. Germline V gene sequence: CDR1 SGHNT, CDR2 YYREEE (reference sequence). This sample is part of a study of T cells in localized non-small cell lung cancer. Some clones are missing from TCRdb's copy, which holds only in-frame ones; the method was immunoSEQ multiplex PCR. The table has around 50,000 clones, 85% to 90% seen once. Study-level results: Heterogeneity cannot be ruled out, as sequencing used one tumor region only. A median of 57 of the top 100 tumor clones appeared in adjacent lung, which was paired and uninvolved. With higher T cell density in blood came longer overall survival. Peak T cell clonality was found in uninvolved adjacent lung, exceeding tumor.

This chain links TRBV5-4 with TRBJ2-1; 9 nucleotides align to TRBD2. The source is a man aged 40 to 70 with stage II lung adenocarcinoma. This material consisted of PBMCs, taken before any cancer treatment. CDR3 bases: TGTGCCAGCAGGGGGGGCCTAGCGGGGAGCAATGAGCAGTTCTTC. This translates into CASRGGLAGSNEQFF.